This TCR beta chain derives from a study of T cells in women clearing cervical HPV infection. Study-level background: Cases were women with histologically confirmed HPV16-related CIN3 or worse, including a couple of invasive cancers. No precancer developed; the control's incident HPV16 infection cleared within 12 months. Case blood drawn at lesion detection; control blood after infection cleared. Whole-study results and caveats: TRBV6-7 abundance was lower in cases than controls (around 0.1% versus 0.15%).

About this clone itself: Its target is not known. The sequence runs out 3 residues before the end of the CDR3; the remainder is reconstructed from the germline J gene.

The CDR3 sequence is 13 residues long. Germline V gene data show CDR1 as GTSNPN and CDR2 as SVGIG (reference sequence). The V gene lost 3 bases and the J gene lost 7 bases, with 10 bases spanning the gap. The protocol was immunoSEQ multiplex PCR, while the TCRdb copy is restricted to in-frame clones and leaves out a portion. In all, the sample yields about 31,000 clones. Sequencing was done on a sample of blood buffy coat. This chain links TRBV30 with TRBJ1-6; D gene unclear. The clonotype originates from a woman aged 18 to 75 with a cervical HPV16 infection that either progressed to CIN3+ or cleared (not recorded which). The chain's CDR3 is CAWRSDRNSPLHF. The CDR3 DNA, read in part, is TGTGCCTGGAGGAGTGATCGGAATTCACCC.